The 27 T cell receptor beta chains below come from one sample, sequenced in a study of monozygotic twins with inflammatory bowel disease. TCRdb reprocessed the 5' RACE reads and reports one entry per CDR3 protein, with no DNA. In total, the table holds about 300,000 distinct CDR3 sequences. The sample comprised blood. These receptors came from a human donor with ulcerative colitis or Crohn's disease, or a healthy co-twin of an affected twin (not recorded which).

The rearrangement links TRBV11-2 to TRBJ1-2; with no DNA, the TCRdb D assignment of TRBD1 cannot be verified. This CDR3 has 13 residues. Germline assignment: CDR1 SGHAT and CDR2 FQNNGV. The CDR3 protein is CASSLDGGGGYTF.

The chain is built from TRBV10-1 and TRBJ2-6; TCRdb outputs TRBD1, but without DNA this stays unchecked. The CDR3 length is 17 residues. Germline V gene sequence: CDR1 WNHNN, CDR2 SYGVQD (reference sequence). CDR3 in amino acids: CASSEFRGTGGANVLTF.

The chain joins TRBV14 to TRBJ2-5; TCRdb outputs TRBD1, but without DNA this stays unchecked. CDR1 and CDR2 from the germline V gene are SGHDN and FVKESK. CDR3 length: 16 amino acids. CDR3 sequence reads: CASSQDGGTPVKTQYF.

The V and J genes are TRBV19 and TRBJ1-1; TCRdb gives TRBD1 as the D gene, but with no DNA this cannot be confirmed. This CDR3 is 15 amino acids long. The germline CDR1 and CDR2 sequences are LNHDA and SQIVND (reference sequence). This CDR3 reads CASSPQGAVNTEAFF. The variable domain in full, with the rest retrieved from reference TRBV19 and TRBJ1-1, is DGGITQSPKYLFRKEGQNVTLSCEQNLNHDAMYWYRQDPGQGLRLIYYSQIVNDFQKGDIAEGYSVSREKKESFPLTVTSAQKNPTAFYLCASSPQGAVNTEAFFGQGTRLTVV.

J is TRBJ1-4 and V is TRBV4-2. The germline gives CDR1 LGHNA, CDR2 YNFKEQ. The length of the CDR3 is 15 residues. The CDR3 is CASSQERVANEKLFF.

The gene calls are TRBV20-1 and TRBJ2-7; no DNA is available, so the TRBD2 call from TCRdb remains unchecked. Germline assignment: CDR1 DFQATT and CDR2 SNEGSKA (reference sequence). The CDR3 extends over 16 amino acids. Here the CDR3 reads CSASPSLAGLVYEQYF.

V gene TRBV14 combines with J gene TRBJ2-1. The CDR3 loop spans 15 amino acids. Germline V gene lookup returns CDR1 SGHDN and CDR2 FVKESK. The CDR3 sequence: CASSPFRGPSNEQFF.

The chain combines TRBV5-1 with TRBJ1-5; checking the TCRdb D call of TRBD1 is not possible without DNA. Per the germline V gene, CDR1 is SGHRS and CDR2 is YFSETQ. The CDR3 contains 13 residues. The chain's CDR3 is CASSLAGGQAQHF. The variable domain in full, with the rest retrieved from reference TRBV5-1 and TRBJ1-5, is KAGVTQTPRYLIKTRGQQVTLSCSPISGHRSVSWYQQTPGQGLQFLFEYFSETQRNKGNFPGRFSGRQFSNSRSEMNVSTLELGDSALYLCASSLAGGQAQHFGDGTRLSIL.

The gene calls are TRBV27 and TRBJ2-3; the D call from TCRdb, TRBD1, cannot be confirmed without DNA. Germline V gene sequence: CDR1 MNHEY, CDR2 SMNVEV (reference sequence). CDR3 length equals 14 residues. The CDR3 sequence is CATRVWGATDTQYF.

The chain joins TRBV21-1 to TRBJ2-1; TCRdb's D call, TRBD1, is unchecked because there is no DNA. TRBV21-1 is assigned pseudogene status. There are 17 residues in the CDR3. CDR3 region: CASSKTRQGVGYNEQFF.

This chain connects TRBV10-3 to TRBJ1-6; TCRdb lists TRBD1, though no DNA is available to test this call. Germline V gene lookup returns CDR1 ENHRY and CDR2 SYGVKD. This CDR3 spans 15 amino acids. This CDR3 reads CAIRAKTGGHSPLHF.

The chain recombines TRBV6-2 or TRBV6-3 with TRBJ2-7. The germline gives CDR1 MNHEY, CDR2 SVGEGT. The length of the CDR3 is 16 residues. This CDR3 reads CASSYSSRSPSYEQYF.

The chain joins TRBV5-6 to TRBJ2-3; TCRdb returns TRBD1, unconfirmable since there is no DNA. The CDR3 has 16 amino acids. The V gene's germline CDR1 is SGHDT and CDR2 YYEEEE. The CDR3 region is CASSLVGQAVTDTQYF. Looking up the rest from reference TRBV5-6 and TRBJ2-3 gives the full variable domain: DAGVTQSPTHLIKTRGQQVTLRCSPKSGHDTVSWYQQALGQGPQFIFQYYEEEERQRGNFPDRFSGHQFPNYSSELNVNALLLGDSALYLCASSLVGQAVTDTQYFGPGTRLTVL.

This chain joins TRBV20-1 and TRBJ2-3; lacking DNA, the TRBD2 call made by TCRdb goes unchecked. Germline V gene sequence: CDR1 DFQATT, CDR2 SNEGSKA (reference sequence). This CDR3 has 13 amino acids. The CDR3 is CSVPREYTDTQYF.

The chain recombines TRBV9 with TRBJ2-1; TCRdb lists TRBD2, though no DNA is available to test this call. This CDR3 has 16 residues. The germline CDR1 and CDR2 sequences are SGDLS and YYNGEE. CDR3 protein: CASSVGGSRYMDEQFF.

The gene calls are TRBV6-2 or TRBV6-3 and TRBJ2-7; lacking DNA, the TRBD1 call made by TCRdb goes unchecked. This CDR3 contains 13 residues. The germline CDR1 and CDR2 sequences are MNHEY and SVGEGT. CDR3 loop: CASKGAGSYEQYF.

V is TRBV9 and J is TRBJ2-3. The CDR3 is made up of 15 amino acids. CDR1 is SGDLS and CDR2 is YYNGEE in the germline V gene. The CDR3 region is CASSVRPMSTDTQYF.

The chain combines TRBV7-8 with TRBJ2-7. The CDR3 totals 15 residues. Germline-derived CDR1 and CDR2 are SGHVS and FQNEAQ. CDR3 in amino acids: CASSFDPGSFNEQYF.

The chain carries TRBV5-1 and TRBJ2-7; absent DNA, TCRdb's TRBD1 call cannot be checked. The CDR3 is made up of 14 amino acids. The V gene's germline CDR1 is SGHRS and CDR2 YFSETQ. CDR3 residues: CASSLITGMYEQYF.

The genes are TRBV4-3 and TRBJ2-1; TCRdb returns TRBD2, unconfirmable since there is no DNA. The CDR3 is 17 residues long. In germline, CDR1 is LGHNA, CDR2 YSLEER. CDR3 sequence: CASSQRKGRSSYNEQFF.

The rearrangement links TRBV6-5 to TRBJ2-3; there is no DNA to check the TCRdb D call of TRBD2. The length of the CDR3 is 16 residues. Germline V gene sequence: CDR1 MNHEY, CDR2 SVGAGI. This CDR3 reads CASSYNSAGPTDTQYF.

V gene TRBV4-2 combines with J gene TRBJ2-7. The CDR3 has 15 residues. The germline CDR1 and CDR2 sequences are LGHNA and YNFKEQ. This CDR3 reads CASSQVFEGSYEQYF.

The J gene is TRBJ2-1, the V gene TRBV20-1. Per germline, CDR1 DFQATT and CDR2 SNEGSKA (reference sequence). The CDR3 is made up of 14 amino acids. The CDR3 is CSAREGNPLNEQFF.

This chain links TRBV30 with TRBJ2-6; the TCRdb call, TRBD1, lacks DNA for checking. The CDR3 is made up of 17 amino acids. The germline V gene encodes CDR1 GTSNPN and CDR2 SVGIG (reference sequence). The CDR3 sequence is CAWWRGQGRSGANVLTF.

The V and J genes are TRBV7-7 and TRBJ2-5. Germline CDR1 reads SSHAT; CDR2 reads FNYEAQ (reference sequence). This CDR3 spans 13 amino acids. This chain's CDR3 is CASSSDSQETQYF.

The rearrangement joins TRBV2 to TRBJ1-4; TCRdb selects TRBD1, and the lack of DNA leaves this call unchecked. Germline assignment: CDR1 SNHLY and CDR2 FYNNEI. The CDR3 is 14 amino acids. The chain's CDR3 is CASRRTGSEEKLFF.

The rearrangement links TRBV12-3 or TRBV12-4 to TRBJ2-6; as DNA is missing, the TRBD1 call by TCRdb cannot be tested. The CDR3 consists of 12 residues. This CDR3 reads CAGASGANVLTF.